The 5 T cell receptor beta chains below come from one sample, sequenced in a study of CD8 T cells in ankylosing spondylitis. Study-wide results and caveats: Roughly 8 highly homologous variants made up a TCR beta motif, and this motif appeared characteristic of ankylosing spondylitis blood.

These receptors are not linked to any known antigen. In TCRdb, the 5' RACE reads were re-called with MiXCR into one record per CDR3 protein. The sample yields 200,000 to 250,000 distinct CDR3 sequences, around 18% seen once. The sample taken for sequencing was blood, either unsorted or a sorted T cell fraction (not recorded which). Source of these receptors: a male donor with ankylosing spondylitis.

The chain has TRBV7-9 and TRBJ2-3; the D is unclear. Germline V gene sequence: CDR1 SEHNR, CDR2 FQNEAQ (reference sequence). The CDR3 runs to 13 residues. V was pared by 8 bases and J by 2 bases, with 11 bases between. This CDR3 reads CASSTDITDTQYF. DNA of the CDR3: TGTGCCAGCTCTACGGATATCACAGATACGCAGTATTTT.

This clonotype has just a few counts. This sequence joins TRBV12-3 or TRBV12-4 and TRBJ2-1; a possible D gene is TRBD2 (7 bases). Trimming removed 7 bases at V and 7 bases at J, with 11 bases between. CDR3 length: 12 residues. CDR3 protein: CASTRGGNEQFF. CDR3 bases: TGTGCCAGCACGAGGGGGGGTAATGAGCAGTTCTTC.

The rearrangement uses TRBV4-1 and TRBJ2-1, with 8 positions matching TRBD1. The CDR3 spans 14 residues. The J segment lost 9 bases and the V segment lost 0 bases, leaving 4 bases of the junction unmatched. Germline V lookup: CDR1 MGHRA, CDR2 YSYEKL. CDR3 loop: CASSQDQGAGEQFF. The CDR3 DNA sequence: TGCGCCAGCAGCCAAGATCAGGGGGCCGGTGAGCAGTTCTTC.

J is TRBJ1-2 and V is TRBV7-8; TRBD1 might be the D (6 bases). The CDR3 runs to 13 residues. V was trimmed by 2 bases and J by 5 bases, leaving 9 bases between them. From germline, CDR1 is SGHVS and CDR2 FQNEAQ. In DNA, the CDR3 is TGTGCCAGCAGCTTATTGGGGGCTTATGGCTACACCTTC. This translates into CASSLLGAYGYTF.

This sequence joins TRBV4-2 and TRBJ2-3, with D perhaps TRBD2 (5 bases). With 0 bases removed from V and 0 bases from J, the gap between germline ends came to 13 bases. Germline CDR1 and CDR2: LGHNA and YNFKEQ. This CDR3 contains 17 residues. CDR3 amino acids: CASSQDGPSGSTDTQYF. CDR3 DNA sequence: TGTGCCAGCAGCCAAGATGGACCCAGCGGTAGCACAGATACGCAGTATTTT.